This record covers a single T cell receptor beta chain. The sample holds many counts of this clonotype. It lacks a known antigen. Base-call qualities are not available, and no considerably larger clone is one nucleotide away. The sequencer was an Illumina HiSeq 2500. Quantitative 5'-RACE with molecular barcodes was used to prepare TCR beta libraries. The original pipeline was this. Disease-linked TCR variants were identified with a new computational method built on a probabilistic model of VDJ rearrangement. TCRdb ran its own pipeline on the public reads, namely fastp trimming at Q25 and MiXCR clone calling, and kept in-frame beta chains. Each entry is one CDR3 protein sequence, shown with its most common DNA and genes. The V and J calls and clone size are TCRdb's, not the authors'. For this sample there are around 490,000 distinct CDR3 sequences; 5.3% appear just once. Of the sample, under 4.5% falls within the top ten clones.

V lost 6 bases and J lost 6 bases; the stretch between them is 11 bases long. Inclusive of the bounding cysteine and phenylalanine, the CDR3 is 12 residues long. The entry retains the CDR3 DNA only, 36 bases that are in frame from base 1. The source of the sample is a study of CD8 T cells in ankylosing spondylitis (dated by TCRdb to 2017 to 2019). Background on the whole study: T cell receptor beta repertoires were profiled in healthy donors and ankylosing spondylitis patients so that disease-linked TCR variants could be found. Peripheral blood samples were taken, and synovial fluid was additionally collected from ankylosing spondylitis patients. The full study cohort comprised around 25 ankylosing spondylitis patients and 85 to 120 healthy donors. Results and caveats for the whole study, not just this receptor: A CD8+ phenotype was shown by the disease-linked clones, which were found at relatively low frequencies in peripheral blood. The disease-linked clones were reported as significantly enriched in matched synovial fluid samples from ankylosing spondylitis patients. Blood from ankylosing spondylitis patients appeared to be characterized by a TCR beta motif made up of several highly homologous amino acid variants. Some motif variants had previously been reported in the synovial fluid and blood of reactive arthritis patients, which suggests shared mechanisms of disease initiation.

The sequencing sample was made of blood, either unsorted or a sorted T cell fraction (not recorded which). The chain uses TRBV12-3 or TRBV12-4 and TRBJ1-1; the D gene is perhaps TRBD1, on 5 matching bases. This TCR was recovered from a male donor with ankylosing spondylitis. The DNA reads as follows: TGTGCCAGCAGCCGGGGGGGTCCTGAAGCTTTCTTT. It specifies CASSRGGPEAFF.